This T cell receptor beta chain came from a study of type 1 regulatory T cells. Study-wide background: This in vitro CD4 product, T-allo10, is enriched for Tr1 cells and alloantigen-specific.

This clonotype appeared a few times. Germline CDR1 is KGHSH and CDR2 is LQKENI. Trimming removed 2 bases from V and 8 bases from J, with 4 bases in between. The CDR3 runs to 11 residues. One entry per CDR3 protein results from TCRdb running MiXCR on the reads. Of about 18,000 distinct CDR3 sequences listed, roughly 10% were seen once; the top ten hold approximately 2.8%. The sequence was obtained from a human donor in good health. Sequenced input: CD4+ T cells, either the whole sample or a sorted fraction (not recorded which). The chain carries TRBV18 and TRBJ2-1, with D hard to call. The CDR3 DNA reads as TGTGCCAGCTCACCAGTGGATGAGCAGTTCTTC. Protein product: CASSPVDEQFF.